This T cell receptor (beta chain) came from a study of T cell repertoires in urothelial bladder cancer (dated by TCRdb to 2018 to 2020). Concerning the study at large: Of the roughly 12 resected lesions, three were clinically staged as cT0, three as cTa, three as cT1 and three as cT2 or greater. The study compared TCR repertoire clonality in bladder tumors with that in benign bladder inflammation. About a dozen patients with bladder lesions undergoing transurethral resection were identified prospectively. About eleven resected bladder lesions were studied, comprising urothelial carcinoma (UC+) and benign (UC-) specimens.

What the study reported, not specific to this receptor: A single T-cell clone reached up to about 15% of infiltrating lymphocytes in carcinoma specimens, compared with approximately 1.8% in benign specimens. Fewer T cells were found in urothelial carcinoma specimens than in benign specimens, with medians of about 5,000 and 25,000, respectively. The median percentage of tumor infiltrating lymphocytes was 2% in carcinoma specimens and roughly 12% in benign specimens.

At transurethral resection, specimens of the bladder lesions were collected and then stored at -80C. DNA was isolated from bladder specimens obtained during transurethral resection. The immunoSEQ assay was used to sequence the CDR3 region of the TCR beta chain. The authors' analysis ran thus. T-cell fraction, clonal dominance and maximum TCR clone frequency were calculated for each specimen. The table comes from immuneACCESS by way of TCRdb, which keeps in-frame sequences with V and J called. Part of the clones is missing from these tables; in studies checked, under half for an unresolved V gene and the rest for unknown reasons. V, J and clone size were drawn from that table, and D and trimming were deduced from the DNA. The table for this sample lists about 520 clones; 70% to 80% of them were counted only once. The top ten hold under 25% of the sample. For this clone: Its antigen remains unidentified. Per-nucleotide qualities are absent, and no much larger clonotype sits a single base away.

Per the germline V gene (reference sequence), SEHNR is the CDR1 and FQNEAQ is the CDR2. Including cysteine and phenylalanine, the CDR3 has 17 amino acids. Only the CDR3 part of the read is kept: 51 bases, read in frame from the first base. Unmatched junction bases come to 9, with V trimmed by 5 bases and J by 2 bases. This TCR came from a human donor with urothelial carcinoma. The sequenced sample was tumor-infiltrating cells from bladder cancer. This receptor chain uses TRBV7-9 and TRBJ1-5, and 10 junction bases match TRBD1. For the CDR3, the sequence is CASSPGQGWEGNQPQHF. The DNA reads TGTGCCAGCAGCCCGGGACAGGGGTGGGAAGGCAATCAGCCCCAGCATTTT.